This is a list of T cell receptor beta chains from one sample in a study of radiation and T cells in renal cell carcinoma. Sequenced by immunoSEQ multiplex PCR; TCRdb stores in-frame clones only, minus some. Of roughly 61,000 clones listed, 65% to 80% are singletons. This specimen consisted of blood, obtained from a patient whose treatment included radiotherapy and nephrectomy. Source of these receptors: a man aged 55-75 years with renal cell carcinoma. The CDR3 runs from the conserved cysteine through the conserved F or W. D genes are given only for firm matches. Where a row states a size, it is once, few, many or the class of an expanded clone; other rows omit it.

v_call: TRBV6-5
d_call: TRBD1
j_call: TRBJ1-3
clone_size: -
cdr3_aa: CAVRGAQSSGNTIYF
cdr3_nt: TGTGCCGTCAGGGGGGCGCAAAGCTCTGGAAACACCATATATTTT

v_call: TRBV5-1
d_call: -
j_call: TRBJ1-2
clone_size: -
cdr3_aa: CASSLEAGGGYGYTF
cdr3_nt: TGCGCCAGCAGCTTGGAGGCTGGAGGGGGGTATGGCTACACCTTC

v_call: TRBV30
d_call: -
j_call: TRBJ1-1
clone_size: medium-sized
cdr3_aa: CAWSPRRQPTSAFF
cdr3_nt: TGTGCCTGGAGTCCCCGGAGACAGCCTACATCCGCTTTCTTT

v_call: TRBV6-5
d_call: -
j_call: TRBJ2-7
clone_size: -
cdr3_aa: CASSTRDRIYEQYF
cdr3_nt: TGTGCCAGCAGTACCCGCGACAGGATCTACGAGCAGTACTTC

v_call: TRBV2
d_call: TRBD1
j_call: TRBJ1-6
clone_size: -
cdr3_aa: CATLRDRANSPLHF
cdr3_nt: TGTGCCACGCTCCGGGACAGGGCAAATTCACCCCTCCACTTT

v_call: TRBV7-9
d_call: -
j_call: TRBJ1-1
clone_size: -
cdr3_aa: CASSLAGYTEAFF
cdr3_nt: TGTGCCAGCAGCTTAGCAGGGTACACTGAAGCTTTCTTT

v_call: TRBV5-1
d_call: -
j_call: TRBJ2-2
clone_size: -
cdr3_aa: CASKRAALNTGELFF
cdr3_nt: TGCGCCAGCAAGAGGGCGGCCTTGAACACCGGGGAGCTGTTTTTT

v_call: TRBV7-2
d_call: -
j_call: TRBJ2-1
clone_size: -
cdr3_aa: CASSLSLLNEQFF
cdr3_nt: TGTGCCAGCAGCTTAAGCCTTCTGAATGAGCAGTTCTTC

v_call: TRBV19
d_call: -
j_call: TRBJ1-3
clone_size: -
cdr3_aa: CASSPEGGSTSGNTIYF
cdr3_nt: TGTGCCAGTAGTCCAGAGGGGGGGTCAACGTCTGGAAACACCATATATTTT

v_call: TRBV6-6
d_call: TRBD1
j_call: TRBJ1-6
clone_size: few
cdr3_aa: CASSYGDSYSFSPLHF
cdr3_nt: TGTGCCAGCAGTTACGGGGACAGTTACTCGTTTTCACCCCTCCACTTT

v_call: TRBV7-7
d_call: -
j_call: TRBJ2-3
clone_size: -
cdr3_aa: CASSLSSTDTQYF
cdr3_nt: TGTGCCAGCAGCCTCAGCAGTACAGATACGCAGTATTTT

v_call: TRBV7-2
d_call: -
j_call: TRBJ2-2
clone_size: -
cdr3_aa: CASSLLGTATGELFF
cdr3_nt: TGTGCCAGCAGCCTCCTGGGGACGGCCACCGGGGAGCTGTTTTTT

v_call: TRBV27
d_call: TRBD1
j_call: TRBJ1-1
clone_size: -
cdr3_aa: CASSLSAGDRGPIVEDTEAFF
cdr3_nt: TGTGCCAGCAGTTTATCTGCCGGGGACAGGGGGCCTATTGTTGAGGACACTGAAGCTTTCTTT

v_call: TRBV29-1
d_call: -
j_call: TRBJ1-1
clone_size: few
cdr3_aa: CSVRTDNTEAFF
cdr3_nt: TGCAGCGTCAGGACAGACAACACTGAAGCTTTCTTT

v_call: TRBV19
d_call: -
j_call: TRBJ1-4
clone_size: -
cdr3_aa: CASSTIRQDNEKLFF
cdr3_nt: TGTGCCAGTAGTACCATAAGACAGGATAATGAAAAACTGTTTTTT

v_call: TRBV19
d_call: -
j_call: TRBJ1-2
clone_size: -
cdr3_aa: CAARDNTGNTYGYTF
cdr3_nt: TGTGCCGCTCGGGATAACACGGGGAATACCTATGGCTACACCTTC

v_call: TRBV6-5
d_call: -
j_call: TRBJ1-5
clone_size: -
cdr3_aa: CASSYPGPQHF
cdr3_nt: TGTGCCAGCAGTTATCCGGGACCCCAGCATTTT

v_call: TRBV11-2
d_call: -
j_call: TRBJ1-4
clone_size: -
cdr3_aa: CASSPRTRYNEKLFF
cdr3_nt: TGTGCCAGCAGCCCCCGGACACGATATAATGAAAAACTGTTTTTT

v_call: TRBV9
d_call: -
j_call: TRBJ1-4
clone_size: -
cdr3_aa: CASSFQTSRAGEILLVNEKLFF
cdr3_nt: TGTGCCAGCAGCTTTCAGACATCACGCGCCGGGGAAATCCTTTTGGTAAATGAAAAACTGTTTTTT

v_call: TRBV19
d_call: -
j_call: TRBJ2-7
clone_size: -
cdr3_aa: CASRGVGEQYF
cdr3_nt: TGTGCCAGTAGGGGGGTAGGCGAGCAGTACTTC

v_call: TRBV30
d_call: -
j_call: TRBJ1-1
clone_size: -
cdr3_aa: CAWSVGGTTEAFF
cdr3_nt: TGTGCCTGGAGTGTAGGAGGGACCACTGAAGCTTTCTTT

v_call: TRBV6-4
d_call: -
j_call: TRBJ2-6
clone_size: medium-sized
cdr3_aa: CASSDSISGANVLTF
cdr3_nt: TGTGCCAGCAGTGACTCGATCTCTGGGGCCAACGTCCTGACTTTC

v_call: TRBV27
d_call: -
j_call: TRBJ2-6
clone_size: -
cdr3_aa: CASRKGSSGANVLTF
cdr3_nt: TGTGCCAGCAGGAAGGGAAGCTCTGGGGCCAACGTCCTGACTTTC

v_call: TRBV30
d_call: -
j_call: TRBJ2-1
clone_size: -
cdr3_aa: CAWSTTYNEQFF
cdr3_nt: TGTGCCTGGAGTACCACCTACAATGAGCAGTTCTTC

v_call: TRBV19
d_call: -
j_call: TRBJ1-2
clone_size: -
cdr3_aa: CASRFRDTPIPTF
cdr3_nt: TGTGCCAGTAGGTTCCGGGACACTCCCATTCCCACCTTC

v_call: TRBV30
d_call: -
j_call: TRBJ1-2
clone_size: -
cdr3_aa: CAWSTTGFYGYTF
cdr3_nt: TGTGCCTGGAGTACTACAGGCTTCTATGGCTACACCTTC

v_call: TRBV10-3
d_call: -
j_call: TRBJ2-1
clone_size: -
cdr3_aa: CAISENPGTAGSSYNEQFF
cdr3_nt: TGTGCCATCAGTGAAAATCCTGGGACCGCCGGTAGCTCCTACAATGAGCAGTTCTTC

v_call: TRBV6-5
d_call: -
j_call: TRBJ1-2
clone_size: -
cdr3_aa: CASSYDTANYGYTF
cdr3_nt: TGTGCCAGCAGTTACGACACAGCTAACTATGGCTACACCTTC